The 16 T cell receptor beta chains listed next were all sequenced from one sample in a study of T cells after yellow fever vaccination. Using its own MiXCR run on the 5' RACE reads, TCRdb lists one record per CDR3 protein. The repertoire includes more than 300,000 distinct CDR3 sequences, over 3.5% of them detected once, and just under 20% sits in the top ten. Sequences were derived from PBMCs, sampled 15 days after the yellow fever booster vaccination. The origin of the receptors is a man aged 18 to 35 who received the YFV17D yellow fever vaccine.

In this sample, this clonotype turned up many times. The V and J genes are TRBV7-8 and TRBJ1-4; unclear D gene. V shed 9 bases and J shed 0 bases, with 8 bases lying between them. Per the germline V gene, CDR1 is SGHVS and CDR2 is FQNEAQ. The CDR3 has 13 amino acids. CDR3 sequence: CASREATNEKLFF. The CDR3, as DNA: TGTGCCAGTCGGGAGGCAACTAATGAAAAACTGTTTTTT. The full variable domain, in which reference TRBV7-8 and TRBJ1-4 provide the parts outside the CDR3, is GAGVSQSPRYKVAKRGQDVALRCDPISGHVSLFWYQQALGQGPEFLTYFQNEAQLDKSGLPSDRFFAERPEGSVSTLKIQRTQQEDSAVYLCASREATNEKLFFGSGTQLSVL.

This clonotype was seen more than once but under ten times. This sequence joins TRBV20-1 and TRBJ2-1; D is possibly TRBD2 (6 bases). V lost 3 bases and J lost 9, with 21 bases in between. The CDR3 is 15 amino acids. The V gene's germline CDR1 is DFQATT and CDR2 SNEGSKA (reference sequence). The CDR3 nucleotides read TGCAGTGCTAGTCGGTCTAGCGCGGTTGGAACTGAGCAGTTCTTC. The encoded protein is CSASRSSAVGTEQFF.

For the CDR3, the DNA is TGCGCCAGCAGTGATTGGAGCTCCTACGAGCAGTACTTC. Its translation is CASSDWSSYEQYF. V and J are TRBV10-2 and TRBJ2-7; D gene unclear. Germline lookup yields CDR1 WSHSY and CDR2 SAAADI. The germline V and J ends were trimmed by 3 bases and 0 bases, with 6 bases remaining between them. There are 13 residues in the CDR3.

This rearrangement joins TRBV20-1 to TRBJ1-1; no definite D call. There are 16 residues in the CDR3. Trimming took 3 bases from V and 2 from J, leaving 19 bases between them. The germline V gene has CDR1 DFQATT and CDR2 SNEGSKA (reference sequence). CDR3 in DNA: TGCAGTGCTAGTTCCTTAATCGCAGGCCGAAACACTGAAGCTTTCTTT. Translation gives CSASSLIAGRNTEAFF.

This clonotype was recorded a few times. The chain is built from TRBV7-2 and TRBJ2-4; TRBD2 might be the D (7 bases). Trimming removed 3 bases at V and 1 base at J, with 10 bases between. Germline loops: CDR1 SGHTA, CDR2 FQGNSA. The CDR3 sequence is 15 residues long. Here the CDR3 DNA reads TGTGCCAGCAGCTTCGGGGGGCTGGCCAAAAACATTCAGTACTTC. The encoded protein is CASSFGGLAKNIQYF.

The genes are TRBV7-9 and TRBJ1-6, with D tentatively TRBD1 (5 bases). From germline, CDR1 is SEHNR and CDR2 FQNEAQ (reference sequence). The CDR3 runs 15 residues. Trimming removed 4 bases at V and 9 bases at J, with 16 bases between. CDR3 DNA sequence: TGTGCCAGCAGCTCCTCCGGGACTCCAGGTTCACCCCTCCACTTT. It specifies CASSSSGTPGSPLHF.

This clonotype showed up many times. This chain joins TRBV6-6 and TRBJ1-2; D might be TRBD1 (6 bases). Trimming cost V 6 bases and J 8 bases, with 16 bases left between them. This CDR3 has 13 amino acids. CDR1 MNHNY and CDR2 SVGAGI come from the germline V gene (reference sequence). In DNA, the CDR3 is TGTGCCAGCAGGCGCCGGGCAGGGGAAGGCTACACCTTC. It translates to CASRRRAGEGYTF.

This clonotype appeared many times. This rearrangement joins TRBV11-2 to TRBJ2-1; D not certain. Trimming left V 5 bases short and J 2 bases short, with 10 bases between. The CDR3 totals 14 residues. CDR1 SGHAT and CDR2 FQNNGV come from the germline V gene. The CDR3 nucleotides read TGTGCCAGCAGCCTCCGGATTACCTACAATGAGCAGTTCTTC. Encoded protein: CASSLRITYNEQFF.

In this sample, this clonotype turned up a few times. This chain uses TRBV2 with TRBJ1-5; D is ambiguous. The length of the CDR3 is 19 residues. The germline CDR1 and CDR2 sequences are SNHLY and FYNNEI. The V end lost 0 bases, the J end lost 7 bases, and 25 bases lay between the germline ends. The CDR3 reads CASSEAHTAGVAVGQPQHF. Here the CDR3 DNA reads TGTGCCAGCAGTGAAGCGCATACGGCAGGTGTTGCAGTGGGCCAGCCCCAGCATTTT.

The chain couples TRBV11-2 to TRBJ2-7, with TRBD2 identical over 9 bases. Losses at the gene ends were 3 bases for V and 2 bases for J; bases not matched to a gene: 5. CDR1 SGHAT and CDR2 FQNNGV come from the germline V gene. CDR3 size: 15 residues. CDR3 protein: CASSFSGGLTYEQYF. Written as DNA, the CDR3 is TGTGCCAGCAGCTTTAGCGGGGGACTAACCTACGAGCAGTACTTC.

This clonotype was detected many times. The V and J genes are TRBV20-1 and TRBJ2-3; 9 bases align to TRBD2. CDR1 is DFQATT, CDR2 SNEGSKA, per germline (reference sequence). The CDR3 runs to 15 residues. V lost 5 bases, J lost 5 bases, and 11 bases stayed unmatched. This CDR3 is CSAPPVAGVGDTQYF. CDR3 bases: TGCAGTGCTCCCCCTGTAGCGGGGGTCGGAGATACGCAGTATTTT.

This clonotype occurred a few times. The V call is TRBV7-9, the J call TRBJ2-5; no firm D call. The CDR3 contains 13 residues. CDR1 is SEHNR and CDR2 is FQNEAQ in the germline V gene (reference sequence). With 3 bases removed from V and 0 bases from J, the gap between germline ends came to 5 bases. The chain's CDR3 is CASSLRYQETQYF. The DNA for the CDR3 is TGTGCCAGCAGCTTGAGGTACCAAGAGACCCAGTACTTC.

This clonotype came up many times. The J gene is TRBJ2-7, the V gene TRBV10-3; no reliable D call. This CDR3 contains 16 residues. Trimming took off 5 bases at V and 1 base at J, with 18 bases between the two ends. CDR1 is ENHRY and CDR2 is SYGVKD in the germline V gene. The CDR3 spells CAISSPLGMESYEQYF. DNA for the CDR3: TGTGCCATCAGTTCCCCCCTGGGGATGGAATCCTACGAGCAGTACTTC.

This clonotype was seen only a few times. This rearrangement joins TRBV2 to TRBJ2-3, with 15 bases fitting TRBD2. The CDR3 loop spans 15 amino acids. The junction had 6 bases not matched to a gene; V was cut back by 8 bases and J by 6 bases. Germline CDR1 is SNHLY and CDR2 is FYNNEI. The CDR3 spells CASGLAGGPVDTQYF. CDR3 sequence (DNA): TGTGCCAGCGGACTAGCGGGGGGGCCAGTGGATACGCAGTATTTT.

V gene TRBV5-1 combines with J gene TRBJ1-2, with TRBD1 matching over 7 bases. This CDR3 is 14 amino acids long. The V segment lost 4 bases and the J segment 7 bases; nucleotides outside the gene matches: 10. Germline V gene data show CDR1 as SGHRS and CDR2 as YFSETQ. The CDR3 coding sequence is TGCGCCAGCAGCCCCATCCAGGGGGAAGGTGGCTACACCTTC. Translating it yields CASSPIQGEGGYTF.

The sample holds many counts of this clonotype. The gene calls are TRBV29-1 and TRBJ1-1; D is unresolved. CDR1 SQVTM and CDR2 ANQGSEA come from the germline V gene. Trimming removed 3 bases at V and 1 base at J, with 9 bases between. CDR3 size: 13 residues. CDR3 region: CSVDWARNTEAFF. As DNA, the CDR3 is TGCAGCGTTGATTGGGCCAGGAACACTGAAGCTTTCTTT. Full variable domain (remainder filled in from reference TRBV29-1 and TRBJ1-1): SAVISQKPSRDICQRGTSLTIQCQVDSQVTMMFWYRQQPGQSLTLIATANQGSEATYESGFVIDKFPISRPNLTFSTLTVSNMSPEDSSIYLCSVDWARNTEAFFGQGTRLTVV.